Listed here are 21 T cell receptor beta chains from one sample, sequenced in a study of T cells in women clearing cervical HPV infection (dated 2018 in TCRdb). Library creation used the immunoSEQ multiplex PCR assay. As stored in TCRdb, this immuneACCESS dataset retains in-frame rearrangements with V and J assigned. A fraction of the clones does not appear; measured against another copy, unresolved V genes explain less than half of the discrepancy, and the remainder lacks a known reason. The sample's records list roughly 35,000 clones. The top ten constitute about 1.5% of the sample. Specimen: blood buffy coat. The receptor set was obtained from a woman aged 18 to 75 with a cervical HPV16 infection that either progressed to CIN3+ or cleared (not recorded which).

The sequenced part of the CDR3 DNA is TGTGCCAGCAGTGTGACAGGGGGCTACTCCTACAATGAG. It is translated as CASSVTGGYSYNE. The whole CDR3 sequence reads CASSVTGGYSYNEQFF. The V call is TRBV6-1, the J call TRBJ2-1, with 10 bases lining up with TRBD1. The read halts 3 residues ahead of the CDR3 end, with the missing end drawn from the germline J gene. Germline values: CDR1 MNHNS, CDR2 SASEGT. Trimming cost V 4 bases and J 0 bases; bases outside gene matches: 3. The CDR3 sequence is 16 residues long.

Comment on this clone: The sequenced fragment ends 3 residues before the CDR3 boundary, so the rest is inferred from the germline J gene. The V and J genes are TRBV19 and TRBJ2-2; tentatively, D is TRBD1 (6 bases). The length of the CDR3 is 14 residues. Germline V gene lookup returns CDR1 LNHDA and CDR2 SQIVND (reference sequence). V was trimmed by 7 bases and J by 5 bases, leaving 14 bases between them. The CDR3 protein is CASIPGGRTGELFF. Incomplete CDR3 DNA: TGTGCCAGTATTCCTGGGGGCAGGACCGGGGAG.

A remark on this clone: The read terminates 3 residues ahead of where the CDR3 ends, so the germline J gene completes it. The rearrangement uses TRBV10-1 and TRBJ1-4, with 8 bases that match TRBD1. V lost 8 bases, J lost 4 bases, and 6 bases stayed unmatched. The CDR3 is 14 residues long. Germline assignment: CDR1 WNHNN and CDR2 SYGVQD (reference sequence). The part of the CDR3 DNA that was read is TGCGCCAGCCATGGGACAGGCCATAATGAAAAA. It encodes CASHGTGHNEK. The CDR3 in its entirety is CASHGTGHNEKLFF.

As to this clone: The observed sequence ends 3 residues before the CDR3 terminus, with the missing tail filled in from the germline J gene. The chain couples TRBV7-6 to TRBJ1-2; possibly TRBD1 for D (5 bases). CDR1 is SGHVS, CDR2 FNYEAQ, per germline. This CDR3 comprises 18 residues. CDR3 loop: CASSRITGLAGGRDTYTF. The covered CDR3 bases are TGTGCCAGCAGCCGGATAACGGGTCTAGCGGGGGGGAGAGATACC.

In the case of this clone: The read ends 3 residues before the CDR3 terminus; that terminus is restored from the germline J gene. The chain is built from TRBV20-1 and TRBJ1-1; the D gene is possibly TRBD1 (6 bases). CDR3 length: 14 residues. Germline V gives CDR1 DFQATT, CDR2 SNEGSKA (reference sequence). Between the trimmed V and J ends, which lost 0 bases and 1 base, there was a span of 9 bases. The DNA read from the CDR3 is TGCAGTGCTAGAGAAGGGGGTTCGAACACTGAA. Protein sequence: CSAREGGSNTE. From start to end, the CDR3 is CSAREGGSNTEAFF.

Concerning this clone itself: The read stops 3 residues short of the end of the CDR3; the missing end is completed from the germline J gene. The chain has TRBV7-2 and TRBJ1-1; the match to TRBD1 covers 7 bases. The CDR3 spans 14 residues. Germline CDR1 and CDR2: SGHTA and FQGNSA. With V trimmed by 7 bases and J by 0 bases, 5 bases remained unmatched. CDR3: CASTAGQLNTEAFF. The sequenced CDR3 bases are TGTGCCAGCACCGCGGGACAGCTGAACACTGAA.

In regard to this clone: Sequencing ends 3 residues short of the CDR3 end; the germline J gene provides the rest. The chain is built from TRBV9 and TRBJ2-7; D gene ambiguous. CDR1 and CDR2 from the germline V gene are SGDLS and YYNGEE. This CDR3 is 16 amino acids long. Trimming left V 0 bases short and J 1 base short, with 14 bases between. This CDR3 reads CASSVGPGRASYEQYF. CDR3 DNA (partial): TGTGCCAGCAGCGTAGGTCCCGGTCGTGCTTCCTACGAG.

To note about this clone: The CDR3 end lies 3 residues beyond the end of the read and is filled in from the germline J gene. The rearrangement uses TRBV28 and TRBJ1-1; D gene ambiguous. The V and J ends lost 2 bases and 6 bases respectively, with 10 bases between them. The germline V gene has CDR1 MDHEN and CDR2 SYDVKM. This CDR3 region has 13 residues. The CDR3 region is CASSLPQVSEAFF. CDR3 DNA, as far as it was read: TGTGCCAGCAGTTTACCCCAGGTCTCTGAA.

Notes on this clone: The CDR3 end lies 3 residues beyond the end of the read and is filled in from the germline J gene. J is TRBJ1-2 and V is TRBV6-2 or TRBV6-3; D is ambiguous. Looked up from germline, CDR1 is MNHEY and CDR2 is SVGEGT. There are 14 residues in the CDR3. CDR3 amino acids: CASSPRLAGDDYTF. The CDR3 bases that were read are TGTGCCAGCAGTCCAAGGCTAGCGGGTGATGAC.

The sequenced part of the CDR3 DNA is TGCAGTGCGATGACTAGTAGTGGGACAGATACG. Its protein product is CSAMTSSGTDT. The full CDR3 protein is CSAMTSSGTDTQYF. The chain links TRBV20-1 to TRBJ2-3; the D gene is possibly TRBD2 (6 bases). The DNA ends 3 residues before the CDR3 does, and the rest of the CDR3 is filled in from the germline J gene. The germline V and J ends were trimmed by 6 bases and 3 bases, with 16 bases remaining between them. Germline loops: CDR1 DFQATT, CDR2 SNEGSKA (reference sequence). The CDR3 consists of 14 residues.

Turning to this clone: The read falls 3 residues short of the CDR3 end, and the missing part is taken from the germline J gene. V and J are TRBV14 and TRBJ2-3; possibly TRBD2 for D (5 bases). The CDR3 runs to 15 residues. The germline V gene encodes CDR1 SGHDN and CDR2 FVKESK. Trimming pared 1 base from V and 1 base from J, leaving 9 bases between. The sequenced CDR3 bases are TGTGCCAGCAGCCAAGGACTAATGGGCACAGATACG. It is translated as CASSQGLMGTDT. The complete CDR3 reads CASSQGLMGTDTQYF.

Turning to this clone: At one of its ends the junction is not consistent with the germline gene, which may arise from a read error. CDR3 DNA, as far as it was read: TGTGCTAGCAGCTTAGAGGCGGGGGATACG. This sequence encodes CASSLEAGDT. The whole CDR3 is CASSLEAGDTQYF. This rearrangement joins TRBV7-7 to TRBJ2-3; maybe TRBD2 (6 bases). The read stops 3 residues short of the end of the CDR3; the missing end is completed from the germline J gene. Germline CDR1 SSHAT, CDR2 FNYEAQ (reference sequence). CDR3 length: 13 residues.

About this clone itself: The read ends 3 residues shy of where the CDR3 ends; the end is completed using the germline J gene. The chain is built from TRBV19 and TRBJ1-6, with 9 bases fitting TRBD1. The CDR3 covers 17 residues. The V gene end was trimmed by 5 bases and the J gene end by 7 bases; junction bases not matched to a gene: 12. Germline-derived CDR1 and CDR2 are LNHDA and SQIVND (reference sequence). The DNA read from the CDR3 is TGTGCCAGTAGTCCCCAGGACAGGGGTTCGGCCAATTCACCC. This sequence encodes CASSPQDRGSANSP. The full-length CDR3 reads as CASSPQDRGSANSPLHF. The full variable domain, in which reference TRBV19 and TRBJ1-6 provide the parts outside the CDR3, is DGGITQSPKYLFRKEGQNVTLSCEQNLNHDAMYWYRQDPGQGLRLIYYSQIVNDFQKGDIAEGYSVSREKKESFPLTVTSAQKNPTAFYLCASSPQDRGSANSPLHFGNGTRLTVT.

Comment on this clone: The CDR3 end lies 3 residues beyond the end of the read and is filled in from the germline J gene. The chain carries TRBV7-9 and TRBJ1-3; D gene unclear. This CDR3 comprises 11 residues. CDR1 SEHNR and CDR2 FQNEAQ come from the germline V gene (reference sequence). The CDR3 bases that were read are TGTGCCAGCAGCTTTAGCCTTACG. This codes for CASSFSLT. The whole CDR3 sequence is CASSFSLTIYF.

CDR3 region: CATETGGPTNEKLFF. Partial CDR3 DNA: TGTGCCACTGAGACAGGGGGTCCAACTAATGAAAAA. The V and J genes are TRBV15 and TRBJ1-4; 9 positions agree with TRBD1. From the germline J gene comes the end of the CDR3, since the read stops 3 residues before it. V shed 9 bases and J 0 bases; nucleotides not matched to a gene: 5. The CDR3 spans 15 residues. Germline CDR1 reads LNHNV; CDR2 reads YYDKDF (reference sequence).

A note on this clone: The DNA ends 3 residues before the CDR3 does, and the rest of the CDR3 is filled in from the germline J gene. The chain links TRBV30 to TRBJ2-2; TRBD2 is a possible D gene (6 bases). The CDR3 is made up of 15 amino acids. Germline V gene sequence: CDR1 GTSNPN, CDR2 SVGIG (reference sequence). Trimming pared 2 bases from V and 3 bases from J, leaving 13 bases between. The DNA read from the CDR3 is TGTGCCTGGAGTCCGAGCGGGCGATACACCGGGGAG. Translation gives CAWSPSGRYTGE. The full CDR3 is CAWSPSGRYTGELFF.

As regards this clone: The read stops 3 residues short of the end of the CDR3; the missing end is completed from the germline J gene. The chain has TRBV7-9 and TRBJ2-4; D is perhaps TRBD1 (5 bases). The V gene's germline CDR1 is SEHNR and CDR2 FQNEAQ (reference sequence). This CDR3 region has 13 residues. Here the CDR3 reads CASSLGQGYGQYF. The part of the CDR3 DNA that was read is TGTGCCAGCAGCTTAGGGCAGGGCTATGGT.

Of note for this clone: Read data end 3 residues before the CDR3 end; the end is taken from the germline J gene. V gene TRBV7-2 combines with J gene TRBJ2-2, with D possibly TRBD1 on 6 matching bases. There are 12 residues in the CDR3. The germline CDR1 and CDR2 sequences are SGHTA and FQGNSA. The covered CDR3 bases are TGTGCCAGCAGCTTAGAGGGGGAAAAG. This encodes CASSLEGEK. The full CDR3 sequence reads CASSLEGEKLFF.

With regard to this clone: At one of its ends the junction is not consistent with the germline gene, which may arise from a read error. Read sequence stops 3 residues before the CDR3 end, and the germline J gene provides the missing end. The chain couples TRBV4-2 to TRBJ2-5; D gene unclear. CDR1 is LGHNA and CDR2 is YNFKEQ in the germline V gene. The CDR3 consists of 14 residues. The CDR3 sequence is CASSQEQAQETQYF. The part of the CDR3 DNA that was read is TGCGCCAGCAGCCAAGAGCAGGCTCAGGAGACC.

In the case of this clone: The read ends 3 residues shy of where the CDR3 ends; the end is completed using the germline J gene. The J gene is TRBJ1-1, the V gene TRBV20-1, with a possible D match to TRBD1 (5 bases). V was clipped by 1 base and J by 5 bases, with 14 bases between them. Germline V CDR1 and CDR2: DFQATT, SNEGSKA (reference sequence). The CDR3 is made up of 14 amino acids. The chain's CDR3 is CSARGGPGDTEAFF. The sequenced part of the CDR3 DNA is TGCAGTGCTAGAGGGGGACCGGGGGATACTGAA.

Comments on this clone: The read ends 3 residues early relative to the CDR3; the germline J gene fills the gap. The genes are TRBV10-3 and TRBJ2-3; 9 nucleotides agree with TRBD2. This CDR3 comprises 16 residues. Trimming cost V 2 bases and J 2 bases; bases outside gene matches: 5. Germline loops: CDR1 ENHRY, CDR2 SYGVKD. The DNA read from the CDR3 is TGTGCCATCAGTGAGGTAGCGGGGGAGTACACAGATACG. It specifies CAISEVAGEYTDT. The whole CDR3 region reads CAISEVAGEYTDTQYF.